This is a list of T cell receptor beta chains from one sample in a study of CD8+ T cells in alopecia areata. TCRdb keeps only in-frame clones here, not all; method: immunoSEQ multiplex PCR. The sample shows some 9,800 clones, around 67% of them seen only once. Sequenced sample: skin. The source of these receptors is a human donor with alopecia areata. Both conserved end residues are part of each CDR3. A D gene is named only where the DNA matches it firmly. The listing skips clone size in some rows; elsewhere it reads once, few, many or a size class.

abundance: -
d_gene: TRBD1
v_gene: TRBV6-1
CDR3aa: CASSEPRGQGEGEQYF

abundance: -
d_gene: TRBD2
v_gene: TRBV5-1
CDR3aa: CASKRREGPYEQYF

abundance: -
d_gene: -
v_gene: TRBV7-3
CDR3aa: CASSSPNGWKLGDEQFF

abundance: -
d_gene: TRBD2
v_gene: TRBV30
CDR3aa: CAWTGAGGGEQFF

abundance: -
d_gene: -
v_gene: TRBV27
CDR3aa: CASSPKNTKLFF

abundance: -
d_gene: -
v_gene: TRBV21-1
CDR3aa: CASRGKLATIHHNSPLHF

abundance: few
d_gene: -
v_gene: TRBV27
CDR3aa: CASSWSNTGELFF

abundance: few
d_gene: TRBD1
v_gene: TRBV6-6
CDR3aa: CASSGTAYEQYF

abundance: -
d_gene: TRBD2
v_gene: TRBV6-1
CDR3aa: CASSERHGRGAMDEQFF

abundance: -
d_gene: -
v_gene: TRBV30
CDR3aa: CARDRRDYGYTF

abundance: once
d_gene: -
v_gene: TRBV2
CDR3aa: CASSDWGSGYTF

abundance: -
d_gene: -
v_gene: TRBV9
CDR3aa: CASSVGGGGNQPQHF

abundance: once
d_gene: TRBD2
v_gene: TRBV7-2
CDR3aa: CASRPLSGGPRTQYF

abundance: -
d_gene: -
v_gene: TRBV4-3
CDR3aa: CASSQDIGDAGELFF

abundance: few
d_gene: -
v_gene: TRBV27
CDR3aa: CASSNTGSEQYF

abundance: few
d_gene: TRBD1
v_gene: TRBV23-1
CDR3aa: CASSGGSSYNEQFF

abundance: -
d_gene: -
v_gene: TRBV5-1
CDR3aa: CASSLIGENTGELFF

abundance: few
d_gene: -
v_gene: TRBV19
CDR3aa: CASSPWSGPGELFF

abundance: once
d_gene: TRBD1
v_gene: TRBV2
CDR3aa: CASSPQGARTYNEQFF

abundance: -
d_gene: TRBD1
v_gene: TRBV7-2
CDR3aa: CASSWGDREYNEQFF

abundance: -
d_gene: TRBD1
v_gene: TRBV7-9
CDR3aa: CASSLYRGEAFF

abundance: -
d_gene: TRBD2
v_gene: TRBV29-1
CDR3aa: CSGRREGRGTQYF

abundance: -
d_gene: -
v_gene: TRBV10-3
CDR3aa: CAISDPSGANVLTF

abundance: once
d_gene: -
v_gene: TRBV4-2
CDR3aa: CASSHDLKRADTQYF

abundance: few
d_gene: TRBD1
v_gene: TRBV4-2
CDR3aa: CASSQGQGANGNTIYF

abundance: -
d_gene: -
v_gene: TRBV19
CDR3aa: CASSLRQGGYTF

abundance: -
d_gene: -
v_gene: TRBV4-1
CDR3aa: CASSQDQVSGRSYEQYF

abundance: -
d_gene: TRBD1
v_gene: TRBV5-1
CDR3aa: CASSSDRGGGDTQYF

abundance: -
d_gene: TRBD1
v_gene: TRBV28
CDR3aa: CASRKGAAGANVLTF

abundance: -
d_gene: -
v_gene: TRBV20-1
CDR3aa: CSARSQSEAFF

abundance: -
d_gene: -
v_gene: TRBV4-3
CDR3aa: CASSSWGGMNTEAFF

abundance: -
d_gene: -
v_gene: TRBV7-2
CDR3aa: CASSSRWGPYF

abundance: -
d_gene: -
v_gene: TRBV28
CDR3aa: CASRENGRPYEQYF

abundance: -
d_gene: TRBD1
v_gene: TRBV9
CDR3aa: CASSVSAGGSGANVLTF

abundance: few
d_gene: -
v_gene: TRBV7-6
CDR3aa: CASSLGPSSYNEQFF

abundance: -
d_gene: -
v_gene: TRBV27
CDR3aa: CASSLSSGYEQYF

abundance: -
d_gene: -
v_gene: TRBV9
CDR3aa: CASSESTGASYEQYF

abundance: -
d_gene: -
v_gene: TRBV7-2
CDR3aa: CASSLANRDTQYF

abundance: -
d_gene: -
v_gene: TRBV19
CDR3aa: CASSLLGRRPGANVLTF

abundance: -
d_gene: TRBD2
v_gene: TRBV18
CDR3aa: CASSPRTSRNSYEQYF

abundance: -
d_gene: TRBD1
v_gene: TRBV25-1
CDR3aa: CASSTRQGKTYEQYF

abundance: -
d_gene: -
v_gene: TRBV7-9
CDR3aa: CASSLESGSNQPQHF

abundance: -
d_gene: TRBD1
v_gene: TRBV6-5
CDR3aa: CASTGQGGNYGYTF

abundance: -
d_gene: -
v_gene: TRBV27
CDR3aa: CASSDRMDEKLFF

abundance: -
d_gene: -
v_gene: TRBV5-5
CDR3aa: CASSFLTAAYEQYF